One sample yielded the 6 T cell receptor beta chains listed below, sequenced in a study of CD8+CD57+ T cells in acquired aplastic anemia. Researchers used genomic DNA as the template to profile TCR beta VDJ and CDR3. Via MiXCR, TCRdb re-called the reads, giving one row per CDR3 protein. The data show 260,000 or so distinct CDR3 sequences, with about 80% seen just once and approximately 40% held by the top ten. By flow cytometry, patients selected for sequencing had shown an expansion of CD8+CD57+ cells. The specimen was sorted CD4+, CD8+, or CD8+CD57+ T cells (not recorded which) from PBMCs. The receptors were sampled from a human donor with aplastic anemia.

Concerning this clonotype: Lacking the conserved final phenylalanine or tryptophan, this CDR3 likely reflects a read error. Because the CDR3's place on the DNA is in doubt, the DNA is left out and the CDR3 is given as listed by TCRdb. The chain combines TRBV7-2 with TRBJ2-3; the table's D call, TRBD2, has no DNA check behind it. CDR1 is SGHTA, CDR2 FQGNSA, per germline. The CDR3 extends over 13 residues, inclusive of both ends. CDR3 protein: CASSQPGIALDTQ.

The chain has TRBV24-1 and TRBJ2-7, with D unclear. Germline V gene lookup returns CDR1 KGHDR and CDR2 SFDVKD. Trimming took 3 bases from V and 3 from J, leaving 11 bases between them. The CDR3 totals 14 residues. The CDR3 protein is CATSDGHSGYEQYF. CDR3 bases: TGTGCCACCAGTGATGGGCACAGTGGCTACGAGCAGTACTTC.

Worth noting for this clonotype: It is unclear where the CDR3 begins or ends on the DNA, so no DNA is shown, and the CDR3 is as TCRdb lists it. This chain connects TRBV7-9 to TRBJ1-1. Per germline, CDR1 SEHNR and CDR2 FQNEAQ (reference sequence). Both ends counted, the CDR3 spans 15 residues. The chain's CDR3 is CASSAVAETQYFGFF.

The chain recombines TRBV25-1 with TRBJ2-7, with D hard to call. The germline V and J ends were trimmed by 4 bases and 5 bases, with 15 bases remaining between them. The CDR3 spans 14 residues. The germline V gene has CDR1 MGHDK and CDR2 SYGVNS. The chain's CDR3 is CASSGALRPDEQYV. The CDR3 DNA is TGTGCCAGCAGTGGGGCCCTGCGACCCGACGAGCAGTACGTC.

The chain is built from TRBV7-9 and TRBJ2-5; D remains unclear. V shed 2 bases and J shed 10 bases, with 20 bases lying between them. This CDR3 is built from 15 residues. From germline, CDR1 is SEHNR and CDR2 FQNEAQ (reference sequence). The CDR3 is CASSLKDPEQYFQYF. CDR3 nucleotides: TGTGCCAGCAGCTTAAAGGACCCCGAGCAGTACTTCCAGTACTTC. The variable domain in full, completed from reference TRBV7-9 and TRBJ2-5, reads DTGVSQNPRHKITKRGQNVTFRCDPISEHNRLYWYRQTLGQGPEFLTYFQNEAQLEKSRLLSDRFSAERPKGSFSTLEIQRTEQGDSAMYLCASSLKDPEQYFQYFGPGTRLLVL.

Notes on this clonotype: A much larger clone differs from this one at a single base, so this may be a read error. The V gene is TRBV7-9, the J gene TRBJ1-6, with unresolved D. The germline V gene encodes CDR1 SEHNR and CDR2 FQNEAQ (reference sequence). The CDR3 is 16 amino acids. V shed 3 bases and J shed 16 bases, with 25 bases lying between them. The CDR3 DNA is TGTGCCAGCAGCTTTGAAAGAAGCGGGTGGAGCGATGAGCTCCACTTT. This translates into CASSFERSGWSDELHF.